This T cell receptor (beta chain) is drawn from a study of CD4 T cells in lung cancer (dated by TCRdb to between 2018 and 2020). Concerning the study at large: In the study, blood T cells of NSCLC patients were screened for responses to candidate mutation-encoded neoepitopes, and neoantigen-specific CD4+ T-cell clones and TCRs were isolated. Before blood donation, patients had received treatments including platinum chemotherapy, and some received nivolumab or pembrolizumab. Lung adenocarcinoma or squamous cell carcinoma was present in the resected patients, who were aged 60 to 69 at blood donation and were mostly former smokers. TCRB deep sequencing tracked the frequency of neoantigen-specific clonotypes in tumor resections, non-adjacent lung and cultured T-cell products.

In the case of this clone: The target of this receptor is not known. No much larger clone exists at a distance of one base, and base qualities are not known.

Libraries came from the immunoSEQ multiplex PCR assay. DNA was isolated using Qiagen DNeasy or QIAamp micro DNA kits, and TCRB was sequenced using the Adaptive Biotechnology human TCRB sequencing kit. An Illumina MiSeq was used to sequence the TCRB libraries. The authors processed their data as follows. TCRB sequence data were analyzed using the kit provider's software, and tumor enrichment of clonotype templates was assessed with Fisher's exact test. The source is immuneACCESS, and TCRdb retained only in-frame sequences with V and J called. Part of the clones is not carried over; for the studies checked, unresolved V genes explain less than half of this, and the remainder is unexplained. The DNA gave D and trimming, while V, J and clone size come from that table. Within this sample are over 1,500 clones, with about two thirds of them counted one time only. In total, the top ten clones hold 5.8% of the sample.

Overall study outcomes, separate from this receptor: Some blood-derived responses might reflect in vitro priming of naive T cells or cross-reactivity rather than memory responses to the cancer. Because IFNgamma-sorted cells included nonspecific IFNgamma producers of unknown purity, the expanded lines ranged from monoclonal to oligoclonal.

The CDR3 measures 16 amino acids from cysteine to phenylalanine. The kept DNA is CDR3 alone, 48 bases in frame from the first base. V is cut back by 2 bases and J by 6 bases, with 7 bases in the junction unmatched. The germline V gene (reference sequence) yields PRHDT for CDR1 and FYEKMQ for CDR2. PBMCs were stimulated with mutant 27-mer peptides plus IL21, IL7, IL15 and IL2 for under 15 days, then restimulated with peptide-pulsed autologous B cells. After restimulation with peptide-pulsed B cells, live IFNgamma-secreting T cells were sorted on a FACS Aria2 by cytokine capture. Sorted cells were expanded at limiting dilution, about 3 or 11 cells per well, with irradiated allogeneic PBMCs, phytohemagglutinin and IL2 for about 14 to 20 days. Either peripheral blood samples or leukapheresis products were collected from the patients. Expanded lines were screened for antigen specificity by IFNgamma ELISA against autologous B cells pulsed with mutant peptides.

Input material: a CD4+ T cell line or clone grown in culture. Recombination connected TRBV13 to TRBJ1-4; 9 bases in the middle match TRBD1. The clonotype originates from a woman aged 55 to 70 with non-small cell lung cancer. Some clones in this sample may be carry-over from other donors' samples. The DNA sequence is TGTGCCAGCAGCTTACGCCCCGGGACAGGGTATGAAAAACTGTTTTTT. It encodes CASSLRPGTGYEKLFF.